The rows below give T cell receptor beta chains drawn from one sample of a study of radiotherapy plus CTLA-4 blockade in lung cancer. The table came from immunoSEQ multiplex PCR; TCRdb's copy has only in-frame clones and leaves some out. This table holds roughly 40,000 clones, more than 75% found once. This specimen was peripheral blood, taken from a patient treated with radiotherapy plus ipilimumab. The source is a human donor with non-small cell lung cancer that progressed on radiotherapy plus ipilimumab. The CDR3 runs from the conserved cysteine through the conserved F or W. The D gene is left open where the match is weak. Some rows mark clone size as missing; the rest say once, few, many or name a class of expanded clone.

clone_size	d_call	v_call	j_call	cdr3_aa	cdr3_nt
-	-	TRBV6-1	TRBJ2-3	CASSEGVARADTQYF	TGTGCCAGCAGTGAAGGTGTCGCGAGAGCAGATACGCAGTATTTT
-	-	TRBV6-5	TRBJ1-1	CASSYSPGMNTEAFF	TGTGCCAGCAGTTACTCCCCAGGGATGAACACTGAAGCTTTCTTT
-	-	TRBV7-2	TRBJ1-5	CASSPDTYQPQHF	TGTGCCAGCAGCCCAGACACTTATCAGCCCCAGCATTTT
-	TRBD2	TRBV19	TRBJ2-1	CASSIAAQLAGGLYNEQFF	TGTGCCAGTAGTATAGCGGCCCAGCTAGCGGGGGGGCTCTACAATGAGCAGTTCTTC
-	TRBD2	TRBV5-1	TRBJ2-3	CASSLGLAAFTDTQYF	TGCGCCAGCAGCCTGGGACTAGCGGCGTTCACAGATACGCAGTATTTT
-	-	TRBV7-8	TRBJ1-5	CASSPTGNGNQPQHF	TGTGCCAGCAGCCCGACGGGTAACGGCAATCAGCCCCAGCATTTT
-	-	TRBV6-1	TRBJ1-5	CASRVGPGQPQHF	TGTGCCAGCAGAGTAGGTCCGGGTCAGCCCCAGCATTTT
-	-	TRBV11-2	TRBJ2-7	CASSLVRGVGNEQYF	TGTGCCAGCAGCTTAGTGCGGGGAGTAGGGAACGAGCAGTACTTC
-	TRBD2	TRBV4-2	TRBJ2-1	CASSLPFLAGGLNEQFF	TGTGCCAGCAGCCTTCCTTTTCTAGCGGGGGGGCTCAATGAGCAGTTCTTC
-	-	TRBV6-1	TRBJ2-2	CASSFSTGELFF	TGTGCCAGCAGCTTCAGCACCGGGGAGCTGTTTTTT
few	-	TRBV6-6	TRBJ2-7	CASSPPGVYEQYF	TGTGCCAGCAGCCCTCCAGGGGTTTACGAGCAGTACTTC
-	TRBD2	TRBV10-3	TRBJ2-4	CAISDGAGGNIQYF	TGTGCCATCAGTGATGGCGCGGGGGGGAACATTCAGTACTTC
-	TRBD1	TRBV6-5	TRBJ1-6	CASSPGGYNSPLHF	TGTGCCAGCAGTCCAGGGGGCTATAATTCACCCCTCCACTTT
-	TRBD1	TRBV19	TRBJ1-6	CASSIDRGGSPLHF	TGTGCCAGTAGTATCGACAGGGGAGGATCACCCCTCCACTTT